This T cell receptor (beta chain) was identified during a study of STAT5B mutations in CD4+ large granular lymphocyte leukemia. The survey-level immunoSEQ assay was used. Authors' analysis steps: Productive clonotypes were detectable down to 2.59 x 10-5 frequency. Sequencing used immunoSEQ multiplex PCR; TCRdb keeps in-frame clones, though not all of them. Clone size and the V and J calls come from that table; the DNA yielded D and trimming. The top ten clones hold about 2.5% of a sample with around 33,000 clones, less than 70% of them seen once. A note on this clone: At one of its ends the junction is not consistent with the germline gene, which may arise from a read error.

The receptor was isolated from a human donor in good health. The specimen was CD4+ T cells from blood buffy coats.

The chain's CDR3 is CASSERETRYF. The CDR3 bases are TGTGCCAGCAGTGAAAGGGAGACCCGGTACTTC. The V gene is TRBV25-1, the J gene TRBJ2-5, with D perhaps matching TRBD2 (5 bases). Per the germline V gene, CDR1 is MGHDK and CDR2 is SYGVNS. The CDR3 totals 11 residues. Drawing the rest from reference TRBV25-1 and TRBJ2-5, the complete variable domain is EADIYQTPRYLVIGTGKKITLECSQTMGHDKMYWYQQDPGMELHLIHYSYGVNSTEKGDLSSESTVSRIRTEHFPLTLESARPSHTSQYLCASSERETRYFGPGTRLLVL.